The 27 T cell receptor beta chains below come from one sample, sequenced in a study of blood T cell repertoires in COVID-19. Here immunoSEQ multiplex PCR was the method, and the copy in TCRdb shows in-frame clones only, minus some. The repertoire includes just under 50,000 clones, roughly 85% of them detected once, and 25% sits in the top ten. The sequencing input was peripheral blood. These TCRs come from a man between 70 and 80 years old with acute or convalescent COVID-19.

The chain employs TRBV4-1 and TRBJ2-3; TRBD2 matches at 7 bases. Germline V gene sequence: CDR1 MGHRA, CDR2 YSYEKL. The CDR3 has 15 amino acids. V was clipped by 0 bases and J by 6 bases; unmatched bases: 6. The CDR3 DNA follows: TGCGCCAGCAGCCAAGAGGGTGGGCGGGGGGATACGCAGTATTTT. Translation gives CASSQEGGRGDTQYF.

This clone was counted between two and nine times. V usage is TRBV28 and J usage is TRBJ1-6, with 8 bases that match TRBD1. V was clipped by 7 bases and J by 7 bases; unmatched bases: 6. In germline, CDR1 is MDHEN, CDR2 SYDVKM. The CDR3 covers 14 residues. The CDR3 spells CASKDRGLNSPLHF. The DNA for the CDR3 is TGTGCCAGCAAAGACAGGGGATTGAATTCACCCCTCCACTTT.

This rearrangement joins TRBV3-1 (or the pseudogene TRBV3-2) to TRBJ2-7; 7 bases agree with TRBD1. After removal of 4 bases from V and 6 bases from J, the junction contained 6 bases not matched to a gene. The CDR3 sequence is 13 residues long. Per germline, CDR1 LGHDT and CDR2 YNNKEL (reference sequence). The CDR3 DNA follows: TGTGCCAGCAGCCTGACAGGGAATAGCGAGCAGTACTTC. Translating gives CASSLTGNSEQYF.

The J gene is TRBJ2-7, the V gene TRBV15; 8 bases fit TRBD2. The CDR3 spans 17 residues. Trimming cost V 0 bases and J 4 bases; bases outside gene matches: 11. CDR1 and CDR2 (germline): LNHNV, YYDKDF (reference sequence). The CDR3 bases are TGTGCCACCAGCAGAGATTATATAACTAGCGGTTCTTACGAGCAGTACTTC. Amino acid sequence: CATSRDYITSGSYEQYF. Variable domain in full (rest from reference TRBV15 and TRBJ2-7): DAMVIQNPRYQVTQFGKPVTLSCSQTLNHNVMYWYQQKSSQAPKLLFHYYDKDFNNEADTPDNFQSRRPNTSFCFLDIRSPGLGDTAMYLCATSRDYITSGSYEQYFGPGTRLTVT.

The CDR3 here is CASSFTGRDQPQHF. In DNA form, the CDR3 reads TGTGCCAGCAGTTTTACGGGGAGGGATCAGCCCCAGCATTTT. V and J are TRBV27 and TRBJ1-5; no clear D gene. Germline loops: CDR1 MNHEY, CDR2 SMNVEV (reference sequence). The CDR3 loop spans 14 amino acids. Trimming pared 3 bases from V and 5 bases from J, leaving 11 bases between.

This clone was seen more than once but under ten times. The V and J genes are TRBV11-3 and TRBJ2-1; 8 nucleotides match TRBD2. V dropped 5 bases and J dropped 9; count of bases not matched to a gene: 9. The CDR3 contains 14 residues. Germline V gene sequence: CDR1 SGHNT, CDR2 YENEEA. CDR3 in amino acids: CASSKLSGIGEQFF. The DNA of the CDR3 is TGTGCCAGCAGCAAGCTTAGCGGGATAGGTGAGCAGTTCTTC.

The J gene is TRBJ1-6, the V gene TRBV5-1, with a possible D match to TRBD1 (6 bases). The germline V and J ends were trimmed by 0 bases and 8 bases, with 12 bases remaining between them. CDR1 and CDR2 from the germline V gene are SGHRS and YFSETQ. The CDR3 totals 15 residues. DNA of the CDR3: TGCGCCAGCAGCTTGGCTGGGGGCGAGGATTCACCCCTCCACTTT. Translated, it gives CASSLAGGEDSPLHF.

This clone was picked up one time. The gene calls are TRBV5-1 and TRBJ2-7; 8 bases are shared with TRBD1. V was clipped by 4 bases and J by 3 bases; unmatched bases: 3. Germline V gene data show CDR1 as SGHRS and CDR2 as YFSETQ. The length of the CDR3 is 13 residues. The CDR3 DNA follows: TGCGCCAGCAGCGCACAGGGGGTCTACGAGCAGTACTTC. Translating it yields CASSAQGVYEQYF.

This sequence joins TRBV7-9 and TRBJ1-2; TRBD1 agrees at 7 bases. The CDR3 has 16 amino acids. The trim removed 4 bases at V and 4 bases at J, leaving 12 bases unmatched. CDR1 and CDR2 (germline): SEHNR, FQNEAQ (reference sequence). CDR3 nucleotide sequence: TGTGCCAGCAGCTCGCCACAGGGGTTCACCGTCTATGGCTACACCTTC. It encodes CASSSPQGFTVYGYTF.

The chain has TRBV28 and TRBJ2-2; 8 bases map to TRBD1. CDR1 MDHEN and CDR2 SYDVKM come from the germline V gene. After removal of 4 bases from V and 0 bases from J, the junction contained 4 bases not matched to a gene. This CDR3 contains 16 residues. The CDR3 sequence is CASSSPGQANTGELFF. CDR3 bases: TGTGCCAGCAGTTCCCCGGGACAGGCGAACACCGGGGAGCTGTTTTTT.

The gene calls are TRBV19 and TRBJ1-1; 8 bases fit TRBD1. After removal of 3 bases from V and 4 bases from J, the junction contained 4 bases not matched to a gene. The CDR3 sequence is 14 residues long. Germline V gives CDR1 LNHDA, CDR2 SQIVND (reference sequence). CDR3 region: CASSIGQGGTEAFF. The CDR3 DNA sequence: TGTGCCAGTAGTATTGGACAGGGCGGCACTGAAGCTTTCTTT.

The chain recombines TRBV3-1 (or the pseudogene TRBV3-2) with TRBJ2-5, with TRBD2 matching 12 bases. This CDR3 is 15 amino acids long. Germline V gene data show CDR1 as LGHDT and CDR2 as YNNKEL (reference sequence). J was trimmed by 1 base and V by 6 bases; bases with no gene match: 3. The CDR3 coding sequence is TGTGCCAGCAGGCGGACTAGCGGGGCCCAAGAGACCCAGTACTTC. Amino acid sequence: CASRRTSGAQETQYF.

V usage is TRBV6-6 and J usage is TRBJ1-1; the D is unclear. This CDR3 is 16 amino acids long. V was clipped by 6 bases and J by 1 base, with 18 bases between them. The germline CDR1 and CDR2 sequences are MNHNY and SVGAGI (reference sequence). CDR3 nucleotides: TGTGCCAGCAGGTTAGTCTTGTCAGGCCGGAACACTGAAGCTTTCTTT. Translated: CASRLVLSGRNTEAFF.

This clone has more than one count but fewer than ten. The CDR3 DNA follows: TGCAGCGTTGATTCGCCCCTTGCCCCCGATGAGGAGCAGTTCTTC. This codes for CSVDSPLAPDEEQFF. This chain uses TRBV29-1 with TRBJ2-1; D unclear. The CDR3 contains 15 residues. Germline loops: CDR1 SQVTM, CDR2 ANQGSEA. Trimming removed 3 bases at V and 10 bases at J, with 22 bases between.

The V call is TRBV7-9, the J call TRBJ1-1, with 9 bases matching TRBD1. The CDR3 consists of 16 residues. Unmatched junction bases numbered 13, after V lost 7 bases and J lost 4 bases. The germline V gene encodes CDR1 SEHNR and CDR2 FQNEAQ (reference sequence). Here the CDR3 DNA reads TGTGCCAGCACCAACCAACCGGGACAGGGAACCACTGAAGCTTTCTTT. Encoded protein: CASTNQPGQGTTEAFF.

This sequence joins TRBV7-2 and TRBJ1-5; no clear D. Germline CDR1 and CDR2: SGHTA and FQGNSA. V was trimmed by 0 bases and J by 4 bases, leaving 4 bases between them. The CDR3 extends over 13 amino acids. The CDR3 loop reads CASSLALNQPQHF. In DNA form, the CDR3 reads TGTGCCAGCAGCTTAGCGCTAAATCAGCCCCAGCATTTT.

This clone came up many times. This chain connects TRBV20-1 to TRBJ2-7; D remains ambiguous. There are 11 residues in the CDR3. With 1 base removed from V and 3 bases from J, the gap between germline ends came to 4 bases. The germline V gene encodes CDR1 DFQATT and CDR2 SNEGSKA (reference sequence). The CDR3 sequence: CSARVSYEQYF. Written as DNA, the CDR3 is TGCAGTGCTAGAGTTAGCTACGAGCAGTACTTC.

This clone has only one observation. The chain carries TRBV6-1 and TRBJ2-4, with 9 bases lining up with TRBD1. CDR3 size: 17 residues. Germline lookup yields CDR1 MNHNS and CDR2 SASEGT. V lost 2 bases to trimming and J lost 6 bases; unmatched junction nucleotides: 11. In nucleotides, the CDR3 is TGTGCCAGCAGTGAAAGGCCGGGACAGGGAACTGGAAACATTCAGTACTTC. Translating gives CASSERPGQGTGNIQYF.

The J gene is TRBJ2-7, the V gene TRBV5-1, with TRBD1 matching over 7 bases. The germline V gene has CDR1 SGHRS and CDR2 YFSETQ. The CDR3 consists of 18 residues. Unmatched junction bases numbered 18, after V lost 4 bases and J lost 2 bases. The CDR3 region is CASSRGTVNPLSPYEQYF. The CDR3 region has the DNA TGCGCCAGCAGCCGAGGGACAGTGAACCCCCTGAGCCCCTACGAGCAGTACTTC.

The gene calls are TRBV27 and TRBJ2-1; maybe TRBD2 (5 bases). CDR1 MNHEY and CDR2 SMNVEV come from the germline V gene (reference sequence). The CDR3 contains 14 residues. V was cut by 3 bases and J by 3 bases, with 9 bases left in between. CDR3 nucleotide sequence: TGTGCCAGCAGTTTCTACCGGGACTACAATGAGCAGTTCTTC. Translated, it gives CASSFYRDYNEQFF.

The rearrangement links TRBV2 to TRBJ1-6, with TRBD1 identical over 7 bases. The CDR3 runs to 16 residues. Looked up from germline, CDR1 is SNHLY and CDR2 is FYNNEI. After removal of 7 bases from V and 8 bases from J, the junction contained 14 bases not matched to a gene. The CDR3 is CASNGQRDRLHSPLHF. CDR3 nucleotides: TGTGCCAGCAACGGTCAACGGGACAGACTTCATTCACCCCTCCACTTT.

The V call is TRBV30, the J call TRBJ1-2; no definite D call. The V gene lost 2 bases and the J gene lost 2 bases, with 12 bases spanning the gap. The CDR3 contains 14 residues. The germline V gene has CDR1 GTSNPN and CDR2 SVGIG (reference sequence). This CDR3 reads CAWSQPPGNYGYTF. CDR3 nucleotides: TGTGCCTGGAGTCAACCCCCTGGCAACTATGGCTACACCTTC.

The chain employs TRBV9 and TRBJ1-1, with 7 bases matching TRBD1. Germline assignment: CDR1 SGDLS and CDR2 YYNGEE. J was trimmed by 4 bases and V by 3 bases; bases with no gene match: 18. The CDR3 has 18 amino acids. CDR3: CASSARPDRRQQFTEAFF. The CDR3 nucleotides read TGTGCCAGCAGCGCCCGACCGGACAGGCGCCAGCAGTTCACTGAAGCTTTCTTT.

The chain links TRBV6-1 to TRBJ1-1; D call uncertain. Trimming cost V 1 base and J 6 bases, with 12 bases left between them. The CDR3 loop spans 14 amino acids. CDR1 is MNHNS and CDR2 is SASEGT in the germline V gene. CDR3 sequence (DNA): TGTGCCAGCAGTGAAGGTGCAGGCGGGGCTGAAGCTTTCTTT. Its protein product is CASSEGAGGAEAFF.

A word on this clone: The same CDR3 arises from other DNA sequences in this sample as well. The CDR3 protein is CAWSPVADTEAFF. DNA of the CDR3: TGTGCCTGGAGTCCCGTCGCAGACACTGAAGCTTTCTTT. This chain joins TRBV30 and TRBJ1-1; D gene ambiguous. This CDR3 has 13 residues. The germline gives CDR1 GTSNPN, CDR2 SVGIG (reference sequence). V shed 2 bases and J shed 3 bases, with 10 bases lying between them.

The V gene is TRBV7-2, the J gene TRBJ2-7; TRBD1 matches 7 bases. Germline CDR1 reads SGHTA; CDR2 reads FQGNSA. The CDR3 contains 13 residues. V gave up 2 bases and J gave up 4 bases; unmatched junction bases: 2. CDR3 nucleotide sequence: TGTGCCAGCAGCTTACCACAGGGGTACGAGCAGTACTTC. This encodes CASSLPQGYEQYF. The complete variable domain, with remaining parts taken from reference TRBV7-2 and TRBJ2-7, reads GAGVSQSPSNKVTEKGKDVELRCDPISGHTALYWYRQSLGQGLEFLIYFQGNSAPDKSGLPSDRFSAERTGGSVSTLTIQRTQQEDSAVYLCASSLPQGYEQYFGPGTRLTVT.

This clone appeared once. V gene TRBV27 combines with J gene TRBJ2-3; TRBD1 matches at 9 bases. Germline CDR1 and CDR2: MNHEY and SMNVEV (reference sequence). V was pared by 6 bases and J by 3 bases, with 7 bases of the junction left unmatched. The length of the CDR3 is 15 residues. The CDR3 spells CASSPRDRATDTQYF. Written as DNA, the CDR3 is TGTGCCAGCAGCCCCCGGGACAGGGCAACAGATACGCAGTATTTT.